These 13 T cell receptor beta chains were all obtained from the same sample, sequenced in a study of blood T cells in healthy people across ages. A second about 6 to 12 cycle PCR used barcoded and J-beta primers. MiXCR, applied by TCRdb to the 5' RACE reads, yields one record per CDR3 protein. Of 870,000 or so distinct CDR3 sequences detected, about 28% appear once; the ten largest clones hold roughly a sixth. The sample taken for sequencing was blood. The receptors here all came from an elderly woman in good health.

In its sample, this clonotype was seen once. This may be a read error: a much more frequent sequence differs by one nucleotide. In this CDR3 the conserved last residue, phenylalanine or tryptophan, is missing, so a read error is likely. V and J are TRBV6-1 and TRBJ2-1; D not resolved. Trimming left V 0 bases short and J 5 bases short, with 8 bases between. Per the germline V gene, CDR1 is MNHNS and CDR2 is SASEGT. This CDR3 is 14 amino acids long. The CDR3 nucleotides read TGTGCCAGCAGTGAAGCCCACAGCGACAATGAGCAGTTCTTA. The encoded protein is CASSEAHSDNEQFL.

This clonotype was seen only a few times. The chain uses TRBV29-1 and TRBJ2-2; TRBD1 might be the D (7 bases). The CDR3 sequence is 14 residues long. CDR1 and CDR2 from the germline V gene are SQVTM and ANQGSEA. Trimming took 7 bases from V and 5 from J, leaving 17 bases between them. The CDR3 loop reads CSAGGSGGTGELFF. The DNA of the CDR3 is TGCAGCGCCGGAGGGTCAGGGGGTACCGGGGAGCTGTTTTTT.

Many counts were recorded for this clonotype. The chain employs TRBV6-2 or TRBV6-3 and TRBJ1-2; no reliable D call. Germline V CDR1 and CDR2: MNHEY, SVGEGT. V gave up 6 bases and J gave up 0 bases, with 8 bases separating them. The CDR3 is 13 residues long. Here the CDR3 reads CASSRDPNYGYTF. In nucleotides, the CDR3 is TGTGCCAGCAGCCGGGATCCTAACTATGGCTACACCTTC.

This clonotype was recorded only once. This chain links TRBV12-3 or TRBV12-4 with TRBJ1-3; a possible D gene is TRBD1 (5 bases). V was trimmed by 2 bases and J by 1 base, leaving 12 bases between them. The CDR3 is 16 residues long. The CDR3 sequence is CASSLMGRLSGNTIYF. The CDR3 DNA reads TGTGCCAGCAGTTTAATGGGGCGGCTTTCTGGAAACACCATATATTTT.

This clonotype was counted ten times or more. This chain connects TRBV25-1 to TRBJ2-1; D not resolved. This CDR3 is 16 amino acids long. V lost 0 bases, J lost 4 bases, and 13 bases lay in between. From germline, CDR1 is MGHDK and CDR2 SYGVNS. The CDR3 DNA reads as TGTGCCAGCAGTGAATACAAGAAGGGCTCTTACAATGAGCAGTTCTTC. It yields the protein CASSEYKKGSYNEQFF. The full variable domain, rest sourced from reference TRBV25-1 and TRBJ2-1, is EADIYQTPRYLVIGTGKKITLECSQTMGHDKMYWYQQDPGMELHLIHYSYGVNSTEKGDLSSESTVSRIRTEHFPLTLESARPSHTSQYLCASSEYKKGSYNEQFFGPGTRLTVL.

With respect to this clonotype: The final CDR3 position lacks the conserved phenylalanine or tryptophan, pointing to a likely read error. The genes are TRBV11-3 and TRBJ2-3, with D perhaps TRBD1 (7 bases). CDR3 length: 14 amino acids. Between the trimmed V and J ends, which lost 5 bases and 5 bases, there was a span of 14 bases. From germline, CDR1 is SGHNT and CDR2 YENEEA. The CDR3 spells CASSPSRGEDTQYL. The CDR3 DNA is TGTGCCAGCAGCCCCTCCAGGGGGGAAGATACGCAGTATTTG.

V usage is TRBV29-1 and J usage is TRBJ2-1, with 11 nucleotides matching TRBD2. Trimming removed 5 bases from V and 5 bases from J; junction bases left unmatched: 2. Germline V gene data show CDR1 as SQVTM and CDR2 as ANQGSEA. This CDR3 region has 13 residues. The CDR3: CSVLAGGHNEQFF. CDR3 in DNA: TGCAGCGTTCTAGCGGGAGGTCACAATGAGCAGTTCTTC.

This clonotype was observed many times. This chain uses TRBV7-9 with TRBJ1-2; tentative D call: TRBD1 (5 bases). V lost 4 bases and J lost 5, with 11 bases in between. CDR1 is SEHNR and CDR2 is FQNEAQ in the germline V gene (reference sequence). This CDR3 has 13 amino acids. CDR3 in DNA: TGTGCCAGCAGCTGGGACGAACTATATGGCTACACCTTC. Protein product: CASSWDELYGYTF.

About this clonotype: A much larger clone is a single base away; this may be a read error. This rearrangement joins TRBV4-1 to TRBJ2-4; 9 bases align to TRBD1. The length of the CDR3 is 17 residues. CDR1 and CDR2 from the germline V gene are MGHRA and YSYEKL. This CDR3 reads CAGSQDPVGQGKNIQYF. In nucleotides, the CDR3 is TGCGCCGGCAGCCAAGACCCGGTGGGACAGGGTAAAAACATTCAGTACTTC.

This clonotype was seen at least ten times. The chain employs TRBV27 and TRBJ2-3; D gene unclear. The CDR3 covers 14 residues. Germline lookup yields CDR1 MNHEY and CDR2 SMNVEV (reference sequence). With 3 bases removed from V and 3 bases from J, the gap between germline ends came to 10 bases. The CDR3 sequence: CASSFGSRTDTQYF. The CDR3 DNA reads as TGTGCCAGCAGTTTTGGGTCTCGGACAGATACGCAGTATTTT.

This clonotype turned up a few times. This sequence joins TRBV4-2 and TRBJ1-4, with 9 bases matching TRBD1. This CDR3 has 17 amino acids. J was trimmed by 3 bases and V by 3 bases; bases with no gene match: 8. Germline V lookup: CDR1 LGHNA, CDR2 YNFKEQ. The CDR3 protein is CASSQVTGGVANEKLFF. The CDR3 DNA is TGTGCCAGCAGCCAGGTGACAGGGGGGGTGGCTAATGAAAAACTGTTTTTT.

As concerns this clonotype: Being one base from a much bigger clone, this may be a read error. The rearrangement joins TRBV7-2 to TRBJ2-7; D remains ambiguous. Trimming shortened V by 5 bases and J by 3 bases, and 11 bases separated the two germline ends. CDR1 and CDR2 from the germline V gene are SGHTA and FQGNSA. The length of the CDR3 is 13 residues. In nucleotides, the CDR3 is TGTGCCAGCAGCGTGGGAAGATGCTACGAGCAGTACTTC. Amino acids: CASSVGRCYEQYF.

This clonotype was recorded once. CDR3 sequence (DNA): TGTGCCAGCAGCCGTCACAGAGTGCGGTACTTC. Protein: CASSRHRVRYF. The V call is TRBV7-2, the J call TRBJ2-4; no clear D gene. Trimming shortened V by 5 bases and J by 15 bases, and 14 bases separated the two germline ends. Per germline, CDR1 SGHTA and CDR2 FQGNSA. This CDR3 comprises 11 residues.